This paragraph covers one T cell receptor (beta chain) sequence. The data were obtained in a study of blood T cell repertoires in COVID-19. Study summary: T cells, B-cell-depleted T cells, or PBMCs provided the cDNA or gDNA that served as material.

As handled by the study authors: Reference gene primers were amplified, and this amplification served to estimate nucleated cell counts. Using immunoSEQ multiplex PCR, the repertoire was profiled, and TCRdb retains in-frame clones only, with some absent. V and J calls and clone size are copied from that table; D and trimming were computed from the DNA. This table holds around 57,000 clones, 70% to 90% found once. The V end was cut by 6 bases, the J end by 0 bases, with 20 bases between. CDR1 is KGHDR, CDR2 SFDVKD, per germline. The CDR3 has 19 residues. The chain uses TRBV24-1 and TRBJ2-6; D is unclear. The sequenced material came from peripheral blood. The receptor comes from a woman over 75 with active COVID-19. The DNA of the CDR3 is TGTGCCACCAGTTCCACAGCTACCCCGTCCTTCTCTGGGGCCAACGTCCTGACTTTC. This codes for CATSSTATPSFSGANVLTF.